This TCR beta chain was obtained from a study of T-cell memory formation after mild COVID-19 (TCRdb year 2021). Background on the whole study: TCR sequence clusters from the two donors were largely donor specific. Longitudinal TCRalpha and TCRbeta repertoire sequencing tracked T-cell clones expanding and contracting after mild COVID-19 in a couple of donors. The cohort comprised two young, previously healthy adult volunteers, one female and one male.

The instrument given in TCRdb is Illumina NovaSeq 6000. cDNA libraries for TCRalpha and TCRbeta were prepared by 5'RACE using constant-segment primers, with sample barcodes and unique molecular identifiers added. RNA was extracted from every sample with Trizol reagent. Libraries were amplified in two PCR steps, with a second sample barcode and Illumina TruSeq adapters added in the second step. Sequencing of the libraries was done on an Illumina NovaSeq, producing 2 x 150 bp paired-end reads. The original methods were these. Reads were demultiplexed and collapsed into UMI-guided consensus sequences with migec v1.2.7. Using mixcr v2.1.11, UMI consensuses were aligned to TRA and TRB V and J templates and then assembled into clonotypes. A clonotype was counted as expanded or contracted only when both edgeR and NoisET called the clonotype significant, with the noise models trained on biological replicates. For edgeR calls, a false discovery rate-adjusted p below 0.01 and a log2 fold-change threshold of 1 were applied. As an exploratory analysis of dynamics, max-normalized trajectories of the 1000 most abundant clonotypes were examined with PCA combined with hierarchical clustering. The CD4 or CD8 phenotype of responding clones was assigned using the separately sequenced CD4+ and CD8+ repertoires. The raw public reads went through TCRdb reprocessing: fastp at Q25, MiXCR clone calling, in-frame beta chains kept. Here each entry gathers all rows of one CDR3 protein and keeps the most common genes and DNA. Here the V and J calls rest on TCRdb's processing, not on the authors' analysis. The sample table contains more than 150,000 distinct CDR3 sequences; only one count was recorded for 9.5% to 13% of them. The ten largest clones capture roughly 3.8% of the sample.

Ficoll-Paque density gradient centrifugation was the method used to isolate PBMCs. What the work shows at the level of the full study, not this receptor alone: Some responding clones were detected in pre-infection memory, which suggested that pre-existing cross-reactive memory T cells had joined the SARS-CoV-2 response. Clones contracting from day 15 to 85 had balanced CD4/CD8 phenotypes, while a second wave expanding from day 15 to 37 was biased towards CD4+. Contracting CD4+ clones were located mainly in the CM and EM memory subsets, whereas CD8+ clones were found to be enriched in EMRA. Whether the second-wave clones peaking on day 37 were SARS-CoV-2 specific was not confirmed. The study covered only a couple of mild cases, and larger cohorts including severe cases with pre-infection samples were considered necessary.

Regarding this clonotype: Its antigen remains unidentified. At one end the junction does not follow the germline gene, possibly because of a read error.

Sequencing used PBMCs or a T cell subset sorted from them (not recorded which). The TCR sequence derives from a young man who had mild COVID-19 (a few samples of this study predate the infection). The sample titles of this study are shuffled in the database, so cell type and time point are left out; the donor was told from shared clones.

The CDR3 reads CASIGQSKDF. In nucleotides, the sequence is TGTGCCAGCATCGGACAGTCTAAAGACTTC. The V and J segments used are TRBV6-4 and TRBJ1-4; TRBD1 is a possible D gene, resting on 6 matching bases. CDR1 and CDR2, per the germline V gene, are MRHNA and SNTAGT. CDR3 length: 10 amino acids, cysteine to phenylalanine. Only the CDR3 portion is preserved as DNA: 30 bases, with reading frame beginning at the first base.